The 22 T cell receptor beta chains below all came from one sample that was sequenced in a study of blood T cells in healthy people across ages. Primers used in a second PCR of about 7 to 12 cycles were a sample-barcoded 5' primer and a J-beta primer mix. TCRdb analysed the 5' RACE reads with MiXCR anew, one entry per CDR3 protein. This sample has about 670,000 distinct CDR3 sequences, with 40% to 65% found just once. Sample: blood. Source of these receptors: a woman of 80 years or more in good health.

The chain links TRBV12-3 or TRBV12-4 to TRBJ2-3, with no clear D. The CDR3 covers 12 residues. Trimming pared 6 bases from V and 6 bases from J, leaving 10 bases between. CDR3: CASSPFGDTQYF. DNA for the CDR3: TGTGCCAGCAGCCCATTCGGGGATACGCAGTATTTT.

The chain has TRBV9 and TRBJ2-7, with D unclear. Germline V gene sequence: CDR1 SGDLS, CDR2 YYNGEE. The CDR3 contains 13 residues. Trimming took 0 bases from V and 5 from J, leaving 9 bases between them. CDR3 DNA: TGTGCCAGCAGCGTAGGCGGTGGCAACGAGCAGTACTTC. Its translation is CASSVGGGNEQYF.

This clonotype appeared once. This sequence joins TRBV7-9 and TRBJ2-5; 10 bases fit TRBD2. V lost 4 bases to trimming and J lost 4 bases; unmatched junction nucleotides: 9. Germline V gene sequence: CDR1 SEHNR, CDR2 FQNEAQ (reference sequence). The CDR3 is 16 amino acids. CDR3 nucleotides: TGTGCCAGCAGCTCCCTAACTAGCGGGGAAGGAGAGACCCAGTACTTC. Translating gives CASSSLTSGEGETQYF.

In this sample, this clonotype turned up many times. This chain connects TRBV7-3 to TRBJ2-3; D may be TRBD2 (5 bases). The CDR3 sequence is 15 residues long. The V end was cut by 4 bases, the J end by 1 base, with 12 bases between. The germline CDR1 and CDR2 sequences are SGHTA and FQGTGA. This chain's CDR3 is CASSSHTGGTDTQYF. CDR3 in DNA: TGTGCCAGCAGCTCGCATACCGGGGGCACAGATACGCAGTATTTT.

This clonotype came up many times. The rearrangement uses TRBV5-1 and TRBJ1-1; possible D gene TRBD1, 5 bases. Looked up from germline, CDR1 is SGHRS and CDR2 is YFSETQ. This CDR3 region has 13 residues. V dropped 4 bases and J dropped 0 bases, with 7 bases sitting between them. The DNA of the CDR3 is TGCGCCAGCAGCAGAGGGGTGAACACTGAAGCTTTCTTT. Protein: CASSRGVNTEAFF. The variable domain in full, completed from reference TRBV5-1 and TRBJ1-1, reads KAGVTQTPRYLIKTRGQQVTLSCSPISGHRSVSWYQQTPGQGLQFLFEYFSETQRNKGNFPGRFSGRQFSNSRSEMNVSTLELGDSALYLCASSRGVNTEAFFGQGTRLTVV.

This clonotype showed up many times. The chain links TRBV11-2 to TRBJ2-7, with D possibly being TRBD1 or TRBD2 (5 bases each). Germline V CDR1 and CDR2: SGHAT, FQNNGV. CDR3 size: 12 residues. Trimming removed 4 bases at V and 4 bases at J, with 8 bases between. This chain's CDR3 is CASSSREYEQYF. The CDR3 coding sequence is TGTGCCAGCAGCTCCAGGGAGTACGAGCAGTACTTC.

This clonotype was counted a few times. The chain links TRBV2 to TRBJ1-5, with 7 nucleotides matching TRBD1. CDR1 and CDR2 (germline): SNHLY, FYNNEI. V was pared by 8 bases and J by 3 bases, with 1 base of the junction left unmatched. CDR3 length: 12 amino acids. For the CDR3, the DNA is TGTGCCAGCGGACAGGACAATCAGCCCCAGCATTTT. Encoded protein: CASGQDNQPQHF.

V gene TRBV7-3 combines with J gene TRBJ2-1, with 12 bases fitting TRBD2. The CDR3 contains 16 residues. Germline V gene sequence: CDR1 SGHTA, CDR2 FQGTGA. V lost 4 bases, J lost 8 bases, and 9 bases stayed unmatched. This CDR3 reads CASSSILAGGRDEQFF. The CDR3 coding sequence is TGTGCCAGCAGCTCCATACTAGCGGGAGGCCGTGATGAGCAGTTCTTC.

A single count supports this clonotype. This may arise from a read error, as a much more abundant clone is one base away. CDR3 amino acids: CSASLLVGLNEQFF. As DNA, the CDR3 is TGCAGTGCTAGTCTCCTAGTGGGGCTCAATGAGCAGTTCTTC. V is TRBV20-1 and J is TRBJ2-1; D perhaps matches TRBD1 (5 bases). This CDR3 region has 14 residues. The V gene's germline CDR1 is DFQATT and CDR2 SNEGSKA (reference sequence). The V and J ends lost 3 bases and 6 bases respectively, with 15 bases between them.

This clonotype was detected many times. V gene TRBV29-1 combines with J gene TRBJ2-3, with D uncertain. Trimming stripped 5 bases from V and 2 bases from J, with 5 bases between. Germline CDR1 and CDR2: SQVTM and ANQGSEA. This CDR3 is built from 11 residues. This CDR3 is CSVKFTDTQYF. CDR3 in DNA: TGCAGCGTTAAATTCACAGATACGCAGTATTTT.

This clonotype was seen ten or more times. Here the CDR3 reads CASSESRQGIGPQHF. CDR3 DNA sequence: TGTGCCAGCAGTGAATCCCGACAAGGGATTGGGCCCCAGCATTTT. The chain uses TRBV2 and TRBJ1-5; no clear D. The CDR3 runs to 15 residues. The V end lost 2 bases, the J end lost 9 bases, and 17 bases lay between the germline ends. Per the germline V gene, CDR1 is SNHLY and CDR2 is FYNNEI.

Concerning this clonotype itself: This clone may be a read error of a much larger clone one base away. This chain's CDR3 is CASSGTEEPGELFF. In DNA form, the CDR3 reads TGTGCCAGCAGTGGGACAGAGGAACCCGGGGAGCTGTTTTTT. The chain links TRBV12-3 or TRBV12-4 to TRBJ2-2; 7 bases match TRBD1. The V segment lost 5 bases and the J segment 6 bases; nucleotides outside the gene matches: 6. CDR3 size: 14 residues.

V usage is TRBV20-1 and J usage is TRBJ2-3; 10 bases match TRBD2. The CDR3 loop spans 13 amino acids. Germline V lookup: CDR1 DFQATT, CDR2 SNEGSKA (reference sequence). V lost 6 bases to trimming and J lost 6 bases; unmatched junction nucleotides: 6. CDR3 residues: CSAEASGSDTQYF. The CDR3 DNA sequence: TGCAGTGCAGAAGCTAGCGGGAGTGATACGCAGTATTTT.

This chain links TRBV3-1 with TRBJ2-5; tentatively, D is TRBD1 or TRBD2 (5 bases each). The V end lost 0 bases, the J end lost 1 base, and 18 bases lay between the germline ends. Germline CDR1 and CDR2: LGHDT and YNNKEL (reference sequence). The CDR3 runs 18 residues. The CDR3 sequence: CASSQDLWDRSTQETQYF. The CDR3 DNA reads TGTGCCAGCAGCCAAGATCTTTGGGACCGAAGCACCCAAGAGACCCAGTACTTC.

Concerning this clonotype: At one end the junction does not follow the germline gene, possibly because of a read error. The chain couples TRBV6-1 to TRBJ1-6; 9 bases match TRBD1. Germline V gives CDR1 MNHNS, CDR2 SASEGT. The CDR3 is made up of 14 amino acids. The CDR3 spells CAGRPGQGIGPLHF. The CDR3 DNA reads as TGTGCCGGCAGGCCGGGACAGGGTATTGGACCCCTCCACTTT.

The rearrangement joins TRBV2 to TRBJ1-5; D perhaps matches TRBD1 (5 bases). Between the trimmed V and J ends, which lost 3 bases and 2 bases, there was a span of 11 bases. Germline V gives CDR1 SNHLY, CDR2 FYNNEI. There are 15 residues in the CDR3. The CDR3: CASSDLLGGNQPQHF. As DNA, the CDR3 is TGTGCCAGCAGTGATTTGTTGGGGGGCAATCAGCCCCAGCATTTT. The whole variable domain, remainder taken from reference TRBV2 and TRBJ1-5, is EPEVTQTPSHQVTQMGQEVILRCVPISNHLYFYWYRQILGQKVEFLVSFYNNEISEKSEIFDDQFSVERPDGSNFTLKIRSTKLEDSAMYFCASSDLLGGNQPQHFGDGTRLSIL.

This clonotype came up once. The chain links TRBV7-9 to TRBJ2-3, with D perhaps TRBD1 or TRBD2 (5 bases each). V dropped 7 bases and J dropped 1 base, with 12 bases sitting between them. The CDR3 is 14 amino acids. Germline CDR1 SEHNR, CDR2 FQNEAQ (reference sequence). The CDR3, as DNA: TGTGCCAGCAACTCAATGGGACGCACAGATACGCAGTATTTT. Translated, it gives CASNSMGRTDTQYF. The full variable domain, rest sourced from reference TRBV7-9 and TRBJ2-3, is DTGVSQNPRHKITKRGQNVTFRCDPISEHNRLYWYRQTLGQGPEFLTYFQNEAQLEKSRLLSDRFSAERPKGSFSTLEIQRTEQGDSAMYLCASNSMGRTDTQYFGPGTRLTVL.

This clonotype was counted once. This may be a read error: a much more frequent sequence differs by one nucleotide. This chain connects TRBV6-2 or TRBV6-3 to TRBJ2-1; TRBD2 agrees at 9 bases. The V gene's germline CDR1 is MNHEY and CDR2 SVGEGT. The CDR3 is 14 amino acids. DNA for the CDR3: TGTACCAACGCGGCTAGCGGGGACTACAATGAGCAGTTCTTC. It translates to CTNAASGDYNEQFF.

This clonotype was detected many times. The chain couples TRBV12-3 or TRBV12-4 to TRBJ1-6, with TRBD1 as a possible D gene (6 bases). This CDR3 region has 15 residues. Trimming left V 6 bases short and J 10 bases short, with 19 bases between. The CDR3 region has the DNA TGTGCCAGCAGCACCCGAGGACAGTATGGGTCACCCCTCCACTTT. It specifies CASSTRGQYGSPLHF.

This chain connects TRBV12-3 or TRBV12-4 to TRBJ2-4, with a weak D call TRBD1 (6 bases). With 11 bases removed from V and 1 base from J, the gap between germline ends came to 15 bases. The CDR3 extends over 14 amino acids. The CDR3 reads CASTEGVAKNIQYF. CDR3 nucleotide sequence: TGTGCCTCTACCGAGGGGGTGGCCAAAAACATTCAGTACTTC.

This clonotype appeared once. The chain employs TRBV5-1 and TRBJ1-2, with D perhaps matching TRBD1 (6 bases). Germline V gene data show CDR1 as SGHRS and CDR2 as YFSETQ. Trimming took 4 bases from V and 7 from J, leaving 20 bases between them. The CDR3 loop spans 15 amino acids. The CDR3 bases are TGCGCCAGCAGCATCGACAGGCAAGCGGGACCTGGCTACACCTTC. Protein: CASSIDRQAGPGYTF.

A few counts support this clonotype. This CDR3 is CASSQVGPLLTGELFF. The CDR3 nucleotides are TGTGCCAGCAGTCAAGTTGGGCCTCTGCTTACCGGGGAGCTGTTTTTT. The rearrangement uses TRBV6-1 and TRBJ2-2; D is uncertain. Deletions cut 5 bases from V and 5 bases from J, with 18 bases between. CDR1 MNHNS and CDR2 SASEGT come from the germline V gene. The CDR3 is made up of 16 amino acids.